The 13 T cell receptor beta chains in this list originate from one sample, sequenced in a study of T cells in Graves' hyperthyroidism and ophthalmopathy. Amplification of TCR beta CDR3 regions was performed using RNA transcripts as template. An initial round of RT-PCR targeting the TCR CDR3 relied on the HTBI primer set. TCRdb reprocessed the multiplex PCR reads with MiXCR, giving one entry per CDR3 protein. The top ten clones hold 50% of a sample with 210,000 or so distinct CDR3 sequences, roughly 18% of them seen once. Sequenced sample: blood. All receptors derive from a man aged 50-60 years with Graves' hyperthyroidism.

The gene calls are TRBV11-2 and TRBJ2-3, with a weak D call TRBD2 (5 bases). The germline gives CDR1 SGHAT, CDR2 FQNNGV. The CDR3 totals 16 residues. Trimming shortened V by 5 bases and J by 2 bases, and 17 bases separated the two germline ends. DNA for the CDR3: TGTGCCAGCAGCCCTCTCGGGGTAGCGCACACAGATACGCAGTATTTT. It specifies CASSPLGVAHTDTQYF.

The chain recombines TRBV2 with TRBJ2-7; D unclear. CDR1 is SNHLY, CDR2 FYNNEI, per germline. The CDR3 consists of 13 residues. V lost 4 bases, J lost 2 bases, and 9 bases lay in between. DNA for the CDR3: TGTGCCAGCAGTGCTCTTGCCCCCTACGAGCAGTACTTC. Amino acids: CASSALAPYEQYF.

This clonotype has at least ten counts. V is TRBV2 and J is TRBJ1-1; perhaps TRBD1 as D (6 bases). The V end was cut by 7 bases, the J end by 4 bases, with 19 bases between. Germline-derived CDR1 and CDR2 are SNHLY and FYNNEI. This CDR3 comprises 15 residues. For the CDR3, the DNA is TGTGCCAGCATTCTTACCCAGGGGTTCGGCACTGAAGCTTTCTTT. It yields the protein CASILTQGFGTEAFF. The complete variable domain, with remaining parts taken from reference TRBV2 and TRBJ1-1, reads EPEVTQTPSHQVTQMGQEVILRCVPISNHLYFYWYRQILGQKVEFLVSFYNNEISEKSEIFDDQFSVERPDGSNFTLKIRSTKLEDSAMYFCASILTQGFGTEAFFGQGTRLTVV.

The chain combines TRBV28 with TRBJ2-7; 12 bases agree with TRBD2. J gave up 1 base and V 4 bases, and 8 bases lay outside the gene matches. Germline V gives CDR1 MDHEN, CDR2 SYDVKM. There are 17 residues in the CDR3. The CDR3 nucleotides are TGTGCCAGCAGTTCCCCCGAGACTAGCGGGAGTTCCTACGAGCAGTACTTC. It specifies CASSSPETSGSSYEQYF.

The chain recombines TRBV30 with TRBJ1-6; possible D gene TRBD1, 6 bases. Per the germline V gene, CDR1 is GTSNPN and CDR2 is SVGIG (reference sequence). V dropped 0 bases and J dropped 9 bases, with 24 bases sitting between them. This CDR3 spans 18 amino acids. The CDR3 protein is CAWSVYLGQSSRGSPLHF. CDR3 in DNA: TGTGCCTGGAGTGTCTATCTTGGACAGTCATCAAGGGGTTCACCCCTCCACTTT.

This clonotype was counted many times. The chain employs TRBV29-1 and TRBJ2-3; TRBD2 is a possible D gene (5 bases). V was pared by 4 bases and J by 6 bases, with 14 bases between. This CDR3 contains 13 residues. The germline V gene encodes CDR1 SQVTM and CDR2 ANQGSEA. CDR3 nucleotide sequence: TGCAGCGTTGCAGTGGGAGTAGGTGATACGCAGTATTTT. It is translated as CSVAVGVGDTQYF.

The chain couples TRBV7-6 to TRBJ2-1; D is possibly TRBD2 (5 bases). Germline assignment: CDR1 SGHVS and CDR2 FNYEAQ. V was clipped by 2 bases and J by 2 bases, with 13 bases between them. This CDR3 is built from 16 residues. This CDR3 is CASSLSTGTTYNEQFF. For the CDR3, the DNA is TGTGCCAGCAGCTTAAGCACGGGAACCACCTACAATGAGCAGTTCTTC.

This clonotype was counted many times. The V and J genes are TRBV7-9 and TRBJ2-7; possibly TRBD1 for D (5 bases). CDR3 length: 12 amino acids. The V end lost 5 bases, the J end lost 6 bases, and 11 bases lay between the germline ends. Germline CDR1 and CDR2: SEHNR and FQNEAQ (reference sequence). The CDR3 sequence is CASSQMTAEQYF. The CDR3 bases are TGTGCCAGCAGCCAGATGACAGCCGAGCAGTACTTC.

This clonotype has at least ten counts. The CDR3 region is CASSALGPGELFF. The CDR3 bases are TGTGCCAGCAGCGCCTTGGGGCCCGGGGAGCTGTTTTTT. The chain combines TRBV7-8 with TRBJ2-2, with D maybe TRBD1 (5 bases). The CDR3 totals 13 residues. CDR1 and CDR2 (germline): SGHVS, FQNEAQ. The ends were cut back, 5 bases at V and 6 bases at J, with 10 bases in the middle.

This clonotype was observed at least ten times. The chain joins TRBV6-5 to TRBJ2-7; tentative D call: TRBD2 (5 bases). The germline gives CDR1 MNHEY, CDR2 SVGAGI. V shed 0 bases and J shed 3 bases, with 12 bases lying between them. This CDR3 is built from 15 residues. The CDR3 loop is CASSYSRTSNYEQYF. The CDR3 DNA follows: TGTGCCAGCAGTTACTCCAGGACTTCTAACTACGAGCAGTACTTC.

Ten or more counts support this clonotype. The rearrangement joins TRBV12-3 or TRBV12-4 to TRBJ1-1, with a possible D match to TRBD1 (5 bases). With 2 bases removed from V and 1 base from J, the gap between germline ends came to 20 bases. This CDR3 comprises 18 residues. The CDR3 here is CASSLSGRGIGRNTEAFF. DNA for the CDR3: TGTGCCAGCAGTTTATCGGGTCGGGGGATAGGGAGGAACACTGAAGCTTTCTTT.

A single count supports this clonotype. This may come from a read error, since a much larger clone is one base off. The chain couples TRBV11-2 to TRBJ2-7, with 11 bases lining up with TRBD1. Germline loops: CDR1 SGHAT, CDR2 FQNNGV. CDR3 length equals 14 residues. CDR3 in amino acids: CASRDGTGGYEQHF. CDR3 nucleotide sequence: TGTGCCAGCAGGGACGGGACAGGGGGGTACGAGCAGCACTTC.

This sequence joins TRBV4-3 and TRBJ1-5; TRBD1 agrees at 9 bases. The CDR3 runs 15 residues. Germline-derived CDR1 and CDR2 are LGHNA and YSLEER. Trimming took 3 bases from V and 5 from J; bases not matched to a gene: 5. CDR3 in amino acids: CASSHEGDRDQPQHF. For the CDR3, the DNA is TGCGCCAGCAGCCATGAGGGGGACAGGGATCAGCCCCAGCATTTT.